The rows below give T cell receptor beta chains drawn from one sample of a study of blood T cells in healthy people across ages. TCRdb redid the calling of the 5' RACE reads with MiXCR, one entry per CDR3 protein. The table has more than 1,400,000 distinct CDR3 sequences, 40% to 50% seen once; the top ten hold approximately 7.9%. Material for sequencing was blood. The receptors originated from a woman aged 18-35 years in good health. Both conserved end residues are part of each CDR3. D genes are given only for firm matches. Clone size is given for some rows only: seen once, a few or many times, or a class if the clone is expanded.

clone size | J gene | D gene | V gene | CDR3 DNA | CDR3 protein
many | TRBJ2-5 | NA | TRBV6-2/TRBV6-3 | TGTGCCAGCAGTTACTCACAGACCCAGTACTTC | CASSYSQTQYF
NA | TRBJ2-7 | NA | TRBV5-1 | TGCGCCAGCAGCGGACAAGTTAGTTGGAGCTACGAGCAGTACTTC | CASSGQVSWSYEQYF
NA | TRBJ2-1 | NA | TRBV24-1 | TGTGCCACCAGTGATTCGGAAGGGGCAAGGTCCTACAATGAGCAGTTCTTC | CATSDSEGARSYNEQFF
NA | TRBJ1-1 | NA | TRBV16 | TGTGCCAGCAGCCAAACCGTCTCAGGGACTGAAGCTTTCTTT | CASSQTVSGTEAFF
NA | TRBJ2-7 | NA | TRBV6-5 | TGTGCCAGCAGTTCCTCTATAGATAGCTCCTACGAGCAGTACTTC | CASSSSIDSSYEQYF
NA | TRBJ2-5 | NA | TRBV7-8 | TGTGCCAGCAGCTTAGCGGTCGGCAGGGCGTATGAGCAGTACTTC | CASSLAVGRAYEQYF
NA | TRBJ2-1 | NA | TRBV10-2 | TGCGCCAGCAGTGAGTCTAGCGGTAGCTCCTACAATGAGCAGTTCTTC | CASSESSGSSYNEQFF
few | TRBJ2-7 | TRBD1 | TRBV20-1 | TGCAGTGCTAGAACTGGGACAGGGGTCTACGAGCAGTACTTC | CSARTGTGVYEQYF
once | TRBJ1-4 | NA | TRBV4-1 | TGCGCCAGCAGCCAAATTCCGGGAGCCCCTAATGAAAAACTGTTTTTT | CASSQIPGAPNEKLFF
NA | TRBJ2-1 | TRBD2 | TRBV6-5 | TGTGCCAGCAGGGCTAGCGGAGGCTCCTACAATGAGCAGTTCTTC | CASRASGGSYNEQFF
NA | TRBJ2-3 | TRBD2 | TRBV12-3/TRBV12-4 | TGTGCCGTTTCTAGCGGGCGGCCGACAGATACGCAGTATTTT | CAVSSGRPTDTQYF
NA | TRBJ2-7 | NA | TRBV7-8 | TGTGCCAGCAGCCCCAGCCAGGGGCGCGAATACGAGCAGTACTTC | CASSPSQGREYEQYF